This TCR beta chain was identified in a study of OX40 agonist ivuxolimab in advanced cancers. In the study overall: Partial responses were observed in three patients, of whom one had hepatocellular carcinoma and two had cutaneous melanoma.

On this clone itself: What it binds is not known.

Sequencing was performed with immunoSEQ multiplex PCR; in TCRdb, only in-frame clones are kept and a portion is missing. The repertoire includes 35,000 to 45,000 clones, approximately 90% of them detected once, and about 16% sits in the top ten. Notes on the study in general: With doses of 0.1 to 3.0 mg/kg, CD4+ and CD8+ blood T cells had undergone clonal expansion by week 6. Expanded clones belonging to CD8+ T cells outnumbered, on average, those of CD4+.

The germline V gene encodes CDR1 MNHEY and CDR2 SMNVEV (reference sequence). CDR3 length equals 17 residues. The J segment lost 2 bases and the V segment lost 5 bases, leaving 9 bases of the junction unmatched. Blood sampling was done at baseline, cycle 4 day 1, and cycle 7 day 1. The receptor was derived from an adult with an advanced solid tumor such as melanoma, head and neck, liver or kidney cancer. The chain joins TRBV27 to TRBJ1-5, with TRBD1 matching over 10 bases. Material: CD4+ or CD8+ T cells sorted from blood, obtained in a trial of the OX40 agonist ivuxolimab. CDR3 region: CASSLGTGVLGNQPQHF. The CDR3 DNA follows: TGTGCCAGCAGTCTCGGGACAGGGGTTTTAGGCAATCAGCCCCAGCATTTT.